This T cell receptor (beta chain) originates from a study of blood T cell repertoires in COVID-19. Study summary: Samples of COVID-19 (acute and convalescent) were obtained from the United States, Italy and Spain. PBMCs, B-cell-depleted T cells, or T cells were the source of the cDNA or gDNA that made up the material.

Authors' data handling: Amplification with reference gene primers provided the estimates of nucleated cell counts. This table comes from immunoSEQ multiplex PCR, and its TCRdb copy is limited to in-frame clones, with some not included. The DNA was the basis for D and trimming; V, J and clone size are from that table. The table includes about 300,000 clones, roughly 87% detected once. The CDR3 has 17 amino acids. Germline V CDR1 and CDR2: SEHNR, FQNEAQ (reference sequence). Trimming removed 5 bases from V and 1 base from J; junction bases left unmatched: 9. This clone was counted a single time. The sequencing input was peripheral blood. This clonotype originated in a human donor in a cohort sampled during active COVID-19. The chain is built from TRBV7-9 and TRBJ1-5, with TRBD1 matching over 9 bases. The CDR3 nucleotides are TGTGCCAGCAGCCCTCTTCCCACAGGGGGCAGCAATCAGCCCCAGCATTTT. Its translation: CASSPLPTGGSNQPQHF.